This TCR beta chain was found in a study of radiotherapy plus CTLA-4 blockade in lung cancer. The wider study: Patients showed objective responses in over 15% of cases, and disease control was achieved by under 40%.

In regard to this clone: Its antigen is currently unknown.

The data were produced by immunoSEQ multiplex PCR, yet TCRdb's version contains in-frame clones alone and is incomplete. The sample carries roughly 88,000 clones, about four fifths recorded once. Ipilimumab CTLA-4 blockade and focal radiation were given to patients with chemo-refractory metastatic non-small-cell lung cancer. Study findings and constraints: Early blood T cell clone changes and increased post-radiation serum interferon-beta were reportedly the strongest response predictors. Expansion in blood of tumor-derived TCR clones was seen after radiotherapy plus ipilimumab.

V lost 6 bases and J lost 1; bases outside the gene matches: 7. Germline assignment: CDR1 ENHRY and CDR2 SYGVKD. The CDR3 sequence is 15 residues long. The chain couples TRBV10-3 to TRBJ2-7, with TRBD1 matching 9 bases. This receptor was taken from a human donor with non-small cell lung cancer who had stable disease on radiotherapy plus ipilimumab. The sample in question was peripheral blood, obtained from a patient treated with radiotherapy plus ipilimumab. The CDR3 protein is CAIRGQGTGSYEQYF. Written as DNA, the CDR3 is TGTGCCATCAGGGGACAGGGTACAGGGTCCTACGAGCAGTACTTC.